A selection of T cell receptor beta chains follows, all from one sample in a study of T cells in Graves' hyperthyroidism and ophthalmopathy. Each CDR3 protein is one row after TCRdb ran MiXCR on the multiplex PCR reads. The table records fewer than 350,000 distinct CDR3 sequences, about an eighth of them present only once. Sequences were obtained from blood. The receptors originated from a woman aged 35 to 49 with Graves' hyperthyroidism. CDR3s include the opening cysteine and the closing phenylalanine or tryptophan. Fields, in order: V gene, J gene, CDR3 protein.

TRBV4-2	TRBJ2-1	CASSQEGAGGLNEQFF
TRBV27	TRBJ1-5	CASSYLGQGAGQPQHF
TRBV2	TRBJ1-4	CASTGEGAMNEKLFF
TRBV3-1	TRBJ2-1	CASSQGSGGFNEQFF
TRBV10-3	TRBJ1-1	CAISAVAGRINTEAFF
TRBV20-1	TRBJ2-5	CSAPRQGGETQYF
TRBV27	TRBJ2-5	CASTPDPGTQETQYF
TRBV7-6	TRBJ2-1	CASSLGSVAEQFF
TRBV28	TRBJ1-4	CASSLGRINEKLFF
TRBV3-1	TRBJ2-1	CASSPRYNEQFF
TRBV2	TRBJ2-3	CASSKEDTQYF
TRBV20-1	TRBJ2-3	CSASSTNTDTQYF
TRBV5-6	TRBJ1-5	CASSLYRVPYQPQHF
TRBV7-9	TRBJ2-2	CASSPWVTGELFF
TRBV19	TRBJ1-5	CASSIAGHNQPQHF
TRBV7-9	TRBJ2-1	CASSLPASRDEQFF
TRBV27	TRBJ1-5	CASSSQGGNNQPQHF
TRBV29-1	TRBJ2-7	CSAILDPSYEQYF
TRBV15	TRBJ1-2	CATSRDVLRSGAHGYTF
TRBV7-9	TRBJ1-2	CASSFVTGDYGYTF
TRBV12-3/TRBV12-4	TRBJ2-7	CASSSHPGLVDEQYF
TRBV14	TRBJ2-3	CASSQTGQADTQYF
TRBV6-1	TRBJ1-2	CASSEYGENGPNYGYTF
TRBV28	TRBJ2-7	CASRITGRGDEQYF
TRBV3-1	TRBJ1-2	CASSQVPGFRYGYTF
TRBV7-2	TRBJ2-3	CASSSGVPNTDTQYF
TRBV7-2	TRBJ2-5	CASSGDSRRETQYF
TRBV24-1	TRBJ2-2	CAIQSGRGTGELFF
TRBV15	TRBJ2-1	CATSRLGRYNEQFF
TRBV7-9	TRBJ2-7	CASSSRSGSYEQYF
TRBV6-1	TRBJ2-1	CASSERGHLSYNEQFF
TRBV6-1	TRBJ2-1	CASRRLAVGHEQFF
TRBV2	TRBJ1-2	CASIPGFANYGYTF
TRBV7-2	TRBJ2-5	CASSSGTGAETQYF
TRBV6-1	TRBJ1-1	CAIVSSGNTEAFF
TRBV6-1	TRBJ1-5	CASSSFGTGGQPQHF
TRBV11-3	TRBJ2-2	CASSRKGLAASRTGELFF
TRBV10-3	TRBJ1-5	CAISESTRGPGQPQHF
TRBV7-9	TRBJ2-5	CASSDGPAGQETQYF
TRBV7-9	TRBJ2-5	CASSVVGSETQYF
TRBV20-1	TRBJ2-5	CSAWEGAQYF
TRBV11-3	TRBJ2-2	CASSLASGPTGELFF
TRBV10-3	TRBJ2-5	CAISDWGETQYF
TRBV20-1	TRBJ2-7	CSASSGGPHYEQYF
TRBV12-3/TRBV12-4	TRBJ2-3	CASSFGGSRTDTQYF
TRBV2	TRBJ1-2	CASRQGTGHGYTF
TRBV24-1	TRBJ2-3	CATSDARSTDTQYF
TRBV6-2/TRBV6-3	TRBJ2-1	CASSATSGRSEQFF
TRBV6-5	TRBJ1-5	CASSYSSGDNQPQHF
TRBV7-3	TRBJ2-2	CASSLQTGAGELFF
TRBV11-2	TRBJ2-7	CASSSPRGDRGHEQYF
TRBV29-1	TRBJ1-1	CSVGPGGKSTEAFF
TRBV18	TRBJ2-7	CASSPGYRGYEQYF
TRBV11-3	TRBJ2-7	CASSLDPGGPSYEQYF